Listed below are T cell receptor beta chains from one sample, sequenced in a study of T cells in Graves' hyperthyroidism and ophthalmopathy. MiXCR was run by TCRdb on the multiplex PCR reads, yielding one entry per CDR3 protein. This repertoire shows 96,000 or so distinct CDR3 sequences, around 52% found once; its top ten account for 25% to 30%. The source material was blood. All receptors come from a woman aged 40 to 50 with Graves' hyperthyroidism. Both conserved end residues are part of each CDR3. The D gene is left open where the match is weak. Clone size is stated in some rows and not others, as once, few, many or a class when expanded.

v_gene	len	abundance	d_gene	j_gene	CDR3nt	CDR3aa
TRBV2	16	many	NA	TRBJ2-2	TGTGCCAGCAGGGAGCCCACAGTGATGAACACCGGGGAGCTGTTTTTT	CASREPTVMNTGELFF
TRBV5-6	15	many	TRBD1	TRBJ2-2	TGTGCCAGCAGAAACAGGGGCGGAAGCACCGGGGAGCTGTTTTTT	CASRNRGGSTGELFF
TRBV4-3	15	many	TRBD1	TRBJ1-2	TGCGCCAGCAGCCAAGATTTGTCAGGGGGCTATGGCTACACCTTC	CASSQDLSGGYGYTF
TRBV19	15	many	TRBD1	TRBJ1-1	TGTGCCAGTAGTATAGCCGGGACAGCAAACACTGAAGCTTTCTTT	CASSIAGTANTEAFF
TRBV7-2	12	medium-sized	NA	TRBJ2-5	TGTGCCAGCAGCATTCTCGGAGAGACCCAGTACTTC	CASSILGETQYF
TRBV20-1	14	NA	NA	TRBJ2-5	TGCAGTTTCTCGGACAGCGGGGTGCGTGAGACCCAGTACTTC	CSFSDSGVRETQYF
TRBV5-1	16	NA	TRBD1	TRBJ1-2	TGCGCCAGCAGCTTGGGCCGGGACAGGGGAAGAGATGGCTACACCTTC	CASSLGRDRGRDGYTF
TRBV5-4	14	few	NA	TRBJ2-3	TGTGCCAGCAGCGTAGTGGGGAACACAGATACGCAGTATTTT	CASSVVGNTDTQYF
TRBV20-1	12	many	NA	TRBJ2-5	TGCAGTGCTAGTTTCAGGGGCGAGACCCAGTACTTC	CSASFRGETQYF
TRBV2	14	NA	TRBD1	TRBJ1-4	TGTGCCAGCAGTTATACGGAAGGGACAGGGGAACTGTTTTTT	CASSYTEGTGELFF
TRBV7-9	15	NA	NA	TRBJ1-5	TGTGCCAGCAGCTTAGGAGGGGGTCTCTACGAGCCCCAGCATTTT	CASSLGGGLYEPQHF
TRBV10-3	13	NA	NA	TRBJ2-7	TGTGCCATCAGATCGGACGCACCCTACGAGCAGCACTTC	CAIRSDAPYEQHF
TRBV20-1	12	many	NA	TRBJ1-5	TGCAGTGCTTACACGGCCAATCAGCCCCAGCATTTT	CSAYTANQPQHF
TRBV7-9	15	NA	NA	TRBJ1-1	TGTGCCAGCAGCGATCCCGTCGGGGGTTTGGCTGAAGCTTTCTTT	CASSDPVGGLAEAFF
TRBV4-2	16	NA	TRBD1	TRBJ2-5	TGTGCCAGCAGTTCAGGGACAGGGCTAGCGGCAAGGACCCAGTACTTC	CASSSGTGLAARTQYF
TRBV15	16	NA	NA	TRBJ2-5	TGTGCCACCAGCAGGGTCTCCAACGGGCGTCAAGAGGCCCAGTACTTC	CATSRVSNGRQEAQYF
TRBV30	13	many	NA	TRBJ1-1	TGTGCCTGGAGAAGAGCGAGTAACACTGAAGCTTTCTTT	CAWRRASNTEAFF
TRBV5-1	14	many	NA	TRBJ2-7	TGCGCCAGCAGTCAGGAGAAGGGATCGTACGAGCAGTACTTC	CASSQEKGSYEQYF
TRBV20-1	14	NA	NA	TRBJ2-6	TGCAGTGCCAGTATCCACTCTGGGGCCAACGTCCTGACTTTC	CSASIHSGANVLTF
TRBV7-9	15	many	TRBD2	TRBJ2-7	TGTGCCAGCAGCTTCGGGAGGACTAGCGGCTACGAGCAGTACTTC	CASSFGRTSGYEQYF
TRBV20-1	15	NA	TRBD1	TRBJ1-4	TGCAGTGCTAGCAGATTACAGGGGAGCGGTGAAAAACTGTTTTTT	CSASRLQGSGEKLFF
TRBV7-8	16	NA	TRBD1	TRBJ1-1	TGTGCCAGCAGCTTAGAGCCAGGGACAGGAAACACTGAAGCTTTCTTT	CASSLEPGTGNTEAFF
TRBV5-1	13	NA	NA	TRBJ1-2	TGCGCCAGCAGACGCGCAGGGAACTCCGGCTACACCTTC	CASRRAGNSGYTF
TRBV7-2	14	NA	NA	TRBJ1-5	TGTGCCAGCAGCCCAAGACCCGGCAATCAGCCCCAGCATTTT	CASSPRPGNQPQHF
TRBV7-2	9	NA	NA	TRBJ2-5	TGTGCCAGCAGATTTGCTCGGTACTTC	CASRFARYF
TRBV30	13	NA	NA	TRBJ2-7	TGTGCCTGGAGTAGTTGGGATTACTACGAGCAGTACTTC	CAWSSWDYYEQYF
TRBV29-1	14	NA	TRBD1	TRBJ1-1	TGCAGCGTTGCGTGGCAGGGGGCGAACACTGAAGCTTTCTTT	CSVAWQGANTEAFF
TRBV7-2	17	few	NA	TRBJ2-1	TGTGCCAGCAGCCCGGGCCAACGGGACCAGCGAACGGGTGAGCAGTTCTTC	CASSPGQRDQRTGEQFF
TRBV29-1	13	NA	NA	TRBJ2-7	TGCAGCTTAGGAGGGAACCTAACCTACGAGCAGTACTTC	CSLGGNLTYEQYF
TRBV15	16	NA	NA	TRBJ2-5	TGTGCCACCAGCAGAGATCCCTGGGGGAAGGGGGGGACCCAGTACTTC	CATSRDPWGKGGTQYF
TRBV7-9	15	NA	NA	TRBJ1-2	TGTGCCAGCAGCTTCCCAAGGTCGGGGGATGGAGGCTACACCTTC	CASSFPRSGDGGYTF
TRBV5-1	14	NA	NA	TRBJ2-3	TGCGCCAGCAGCTCGACGGCTCACACAGATACGCAGTATTTT	CASSSTAHTDTQYF